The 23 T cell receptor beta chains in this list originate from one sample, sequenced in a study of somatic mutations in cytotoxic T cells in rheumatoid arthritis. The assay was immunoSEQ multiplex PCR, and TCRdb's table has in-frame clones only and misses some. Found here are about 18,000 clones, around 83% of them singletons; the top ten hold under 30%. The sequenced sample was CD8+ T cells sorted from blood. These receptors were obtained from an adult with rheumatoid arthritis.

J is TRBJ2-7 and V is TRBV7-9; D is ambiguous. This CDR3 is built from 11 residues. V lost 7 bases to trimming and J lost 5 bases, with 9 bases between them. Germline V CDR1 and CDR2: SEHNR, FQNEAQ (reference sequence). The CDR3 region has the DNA TGTGCCAGCACTTCCATCCACGAGCAGTACTTC. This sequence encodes CASTSIHEQYF.

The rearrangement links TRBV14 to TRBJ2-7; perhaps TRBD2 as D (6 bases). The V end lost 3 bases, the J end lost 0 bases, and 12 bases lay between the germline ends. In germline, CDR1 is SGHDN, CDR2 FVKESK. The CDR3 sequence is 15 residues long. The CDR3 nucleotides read TGTGCCAGCAGCCACTGGGACTTTCGCTCCTACGAGCAGTACTTC. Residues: CASSHWDFRSYEQYF.

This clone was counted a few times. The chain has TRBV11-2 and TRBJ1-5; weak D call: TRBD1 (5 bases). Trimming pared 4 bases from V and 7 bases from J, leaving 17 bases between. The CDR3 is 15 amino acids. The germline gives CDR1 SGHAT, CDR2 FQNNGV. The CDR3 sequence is CASSSEWGSGQPQHF. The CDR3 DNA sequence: TGTGCCAGCAGCTCCGAGTGGGGCTCTGGACAGCCCCAGCATTTT.

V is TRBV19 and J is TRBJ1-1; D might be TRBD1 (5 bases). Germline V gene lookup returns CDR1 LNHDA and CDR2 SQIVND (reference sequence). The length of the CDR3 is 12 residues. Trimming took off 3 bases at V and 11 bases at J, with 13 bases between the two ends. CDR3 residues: CASSIGGDGAFF. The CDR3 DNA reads TGTGCCAGTAGTATTGGGGGGGACGGCGCTTTCTTT.

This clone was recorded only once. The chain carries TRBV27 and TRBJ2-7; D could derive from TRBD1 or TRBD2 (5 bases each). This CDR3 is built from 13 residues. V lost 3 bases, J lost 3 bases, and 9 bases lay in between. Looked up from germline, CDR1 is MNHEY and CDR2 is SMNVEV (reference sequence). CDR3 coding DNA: TGTGCCAGCAGTTTGGGGGTAGACTACGAGCAGTACTTC. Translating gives CASSLGVDYEQYF.

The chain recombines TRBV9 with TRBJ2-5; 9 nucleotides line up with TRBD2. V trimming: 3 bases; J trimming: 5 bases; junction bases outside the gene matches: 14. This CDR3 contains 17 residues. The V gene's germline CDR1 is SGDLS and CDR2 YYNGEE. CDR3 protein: CASSAVQGLAFGETQYF. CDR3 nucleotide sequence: TGTGCCAGCAGCGCCGTCCAGGGACTAGCCTTTGGGGAGACCCAGTACTTC. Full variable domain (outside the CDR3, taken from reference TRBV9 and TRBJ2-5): DSGVTQTPKHLITATGQRVTLRCSPRSGDLSVYWYQQSLDQGLQFLIQYYNGEERAKGNILERFSAQQFPDLHSELNLSSLELGDSALYFCASSAVQGLAFGETQYFGPGTRLLVL.

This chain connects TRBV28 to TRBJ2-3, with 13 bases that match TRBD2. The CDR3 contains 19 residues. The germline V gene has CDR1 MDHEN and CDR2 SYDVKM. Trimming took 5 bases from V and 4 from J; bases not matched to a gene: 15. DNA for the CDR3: TGTGCCAGCAGTCCGACTAGCGGGGGGCTCTCCGAGGGGGCAGATACGCAGTATTTT. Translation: CASSPTSGGLSEGADTQYF. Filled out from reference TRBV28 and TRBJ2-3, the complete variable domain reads DVKVTQSSRYLVKRTGEKVFLECVQDMDHENMFWYRQDPGLGLRLIYFSYDVKMKEKGDIPEGYSVSREKKERFSLILESASTNQTSMYLCASSPTSGGLSEGADTQYFGPGTRLTVL.

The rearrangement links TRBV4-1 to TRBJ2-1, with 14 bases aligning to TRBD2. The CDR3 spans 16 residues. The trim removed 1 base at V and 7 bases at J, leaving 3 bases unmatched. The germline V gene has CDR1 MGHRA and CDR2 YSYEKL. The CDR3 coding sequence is TGCGCCAGCAGCCAAGTTGGACTAGCGGGGGGAAATGAGCAGTTCTTC. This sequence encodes CASSQVGLAGGNEQFF.

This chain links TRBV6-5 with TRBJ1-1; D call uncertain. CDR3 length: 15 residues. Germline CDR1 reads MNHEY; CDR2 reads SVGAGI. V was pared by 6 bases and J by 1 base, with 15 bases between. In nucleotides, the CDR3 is TGTGCCAGCAGCCCGGCGGGAGGAGGGAACACTGAAGCTTTCTTT. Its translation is CASSPAGGGNTEAFF.

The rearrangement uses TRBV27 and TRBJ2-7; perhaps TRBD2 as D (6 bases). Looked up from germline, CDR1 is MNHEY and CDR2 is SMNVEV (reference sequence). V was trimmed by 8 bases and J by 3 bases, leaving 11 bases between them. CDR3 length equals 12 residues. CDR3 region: CASGDLLYEQYF. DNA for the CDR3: TGTGCCAGCGGGGACTTGCTCTACGAGCAGTACTTC.

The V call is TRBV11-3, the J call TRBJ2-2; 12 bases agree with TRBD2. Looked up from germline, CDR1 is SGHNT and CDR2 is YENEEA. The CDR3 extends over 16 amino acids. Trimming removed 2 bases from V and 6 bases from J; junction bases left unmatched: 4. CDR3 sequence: CASSLRLAGVAGELFF. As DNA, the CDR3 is TGTGCCAGCAGCTTACGACTAGCGGGAGTGGCCGGGGAGCTGTTTTTT.

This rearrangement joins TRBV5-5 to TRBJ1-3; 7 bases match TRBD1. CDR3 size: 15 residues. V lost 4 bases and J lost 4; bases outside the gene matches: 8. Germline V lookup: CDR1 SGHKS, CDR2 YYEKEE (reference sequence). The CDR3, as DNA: TGTGCCAGCAGCCAGGGGACAGCCCCGGGAAACACCATATATTTT. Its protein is CASSQGTAPGNTIYF. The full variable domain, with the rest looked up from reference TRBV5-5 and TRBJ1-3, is DAGVTQSPTHLIKTRGQQVTLRCSPISGHKSVSWYQQVLGQGPQFIFQYYEKEERGRGNFPDRFSARQFPNYSSELNVNALLLGDSALYLCASSQGTAPGNTIYFGEGSWLTVV.

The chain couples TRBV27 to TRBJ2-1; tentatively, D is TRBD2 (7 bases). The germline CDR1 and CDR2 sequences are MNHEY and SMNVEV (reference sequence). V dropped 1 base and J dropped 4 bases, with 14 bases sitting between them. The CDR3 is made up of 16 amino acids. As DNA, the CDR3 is TGTGCCAGCAGTTTATGGGGGGGGGCCAAGTACAATGAGCAGTTCTTC. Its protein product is CASSLWGGAKYNEQFF.

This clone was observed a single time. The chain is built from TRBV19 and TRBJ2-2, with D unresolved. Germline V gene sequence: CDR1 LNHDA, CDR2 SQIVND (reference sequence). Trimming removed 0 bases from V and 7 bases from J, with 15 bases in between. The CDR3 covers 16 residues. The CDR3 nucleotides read TGTGCCAGTAGTATAGACCACTTTGACCGGAACGGGGAGCTGTTTTTT. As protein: CASSIDHFDRNGELFF.

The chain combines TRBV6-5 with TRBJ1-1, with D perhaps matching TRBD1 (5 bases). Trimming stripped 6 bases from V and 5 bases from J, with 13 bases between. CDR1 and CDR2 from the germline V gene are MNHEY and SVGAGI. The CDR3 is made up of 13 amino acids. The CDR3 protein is CASRGRRRTEAFF. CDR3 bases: TGTGCCAGCAGGGGACGGAGGAGGACTGAAGCTTTCTTT.

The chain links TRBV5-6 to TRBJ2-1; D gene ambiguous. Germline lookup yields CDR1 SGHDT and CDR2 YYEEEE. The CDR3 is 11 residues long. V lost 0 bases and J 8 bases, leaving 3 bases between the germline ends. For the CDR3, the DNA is TGTGCCAGCAGCTTGGCCCATGAGCAGTTCTTC. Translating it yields CASSLAHEQFF.

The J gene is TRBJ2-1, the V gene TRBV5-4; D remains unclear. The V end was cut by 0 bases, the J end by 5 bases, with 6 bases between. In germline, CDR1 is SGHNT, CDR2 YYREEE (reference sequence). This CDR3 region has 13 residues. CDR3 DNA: TGTGCCAGCAGCTTGGCTCTCGACAATGAGCAGTTCTTC. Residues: CASSLALDNEQFF. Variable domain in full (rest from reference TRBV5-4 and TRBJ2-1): ETGVTQSPTHLIKTRGQQVTLRCSSQSGHNTVSWYQQALGQGPQFIFQYYREEENGRGNFPPRFSGLQFPNYSSELNVNALELDDSALYLCASSLALDNEQFFGPGTRLTVL.

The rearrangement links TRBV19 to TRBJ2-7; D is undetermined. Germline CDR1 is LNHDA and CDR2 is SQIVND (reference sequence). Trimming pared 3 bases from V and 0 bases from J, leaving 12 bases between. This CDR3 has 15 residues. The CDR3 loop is CASSMIGDSSYEQYF. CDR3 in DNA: TGTGCCAGTAGTATGATTGGCGATAGCTCCTACGAGCAGTACTTC.

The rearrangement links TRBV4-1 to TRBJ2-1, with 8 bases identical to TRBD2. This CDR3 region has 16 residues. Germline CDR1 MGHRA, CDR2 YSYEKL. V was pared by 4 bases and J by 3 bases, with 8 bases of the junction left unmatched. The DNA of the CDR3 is TGCGCCAGCAGCCTGCAAGCGGGAGCGGTCTACAATGAGCAGTTCTTC. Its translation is CASSLQAGAVYNEQFF.

CDR3 in amino acids: CSVEGRVTETQYF. The CDR3, as DNA: TGCAGCGTTGAAGGCAGGGTGACAGAGACCCAGTACTTC. V gene TRBV29-1 combines with J gene TRBJ2-5; D perhaps matches TRBD1 (5 bases). The germline V gene encodes CDR1 SQVTM and CDR2 ANQGSEA. Trimming stripped 1 base from V and 4 bases from J, with 10 bases between. The CDR3 length is 13 residues.

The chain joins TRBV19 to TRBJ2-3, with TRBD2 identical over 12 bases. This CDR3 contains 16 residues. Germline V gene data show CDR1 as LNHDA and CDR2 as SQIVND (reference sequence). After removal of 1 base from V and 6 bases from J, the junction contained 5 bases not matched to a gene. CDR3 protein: CASSIASGRALDTQYF. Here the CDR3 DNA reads TGTGCCAGTAGTATAGCTAGCGGGAGGGCACTGGATACGCAGTATTTT.

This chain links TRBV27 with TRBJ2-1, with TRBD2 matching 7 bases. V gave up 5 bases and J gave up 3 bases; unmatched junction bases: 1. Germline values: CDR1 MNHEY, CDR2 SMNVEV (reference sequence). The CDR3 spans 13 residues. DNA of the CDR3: TGTGCCAGCAGTCTAGCGGTCTACAATGAGCAGTTCTTC. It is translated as CASSLAVYNEQFF.

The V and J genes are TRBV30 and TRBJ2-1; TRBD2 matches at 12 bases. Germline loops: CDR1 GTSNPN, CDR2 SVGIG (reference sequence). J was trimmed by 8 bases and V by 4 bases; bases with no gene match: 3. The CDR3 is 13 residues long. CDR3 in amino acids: CAWTSGRVDEQFF. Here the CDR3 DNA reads TGTGCCTGGACTAGCGGGAGGGTTGATGAGCAGTTCTTC.